This T cell receptor beta chain was sequenced for a study of shared clonotypes between healthy human individuals. Study summary: CD4 naive and memory got three plates each, CD8 naive two, CD8 memory one.

On sorted subsets, replicate PCRs used about 0.2 ug DNA, or approximately 33,000 T cell genomes. Measured with immunoSEQ multiplex PCR; TCRdb has only the in-frame clones, and not every one. The sample has approximately 1,500,000 clones, roughly 95% seen once. In regard to this clone: What it binds is unknown.

A split of CD4+ cells into CD45RA+ naive and CD45RA-negative memory subsets was performed. General study results and limits: Collection of samples was limited to blood; tissue repertoires likely differ.

CDR1 is SGHTA, CDR2 FQGTGA, per germline. Trimming pared 3 bases from V and 4 bases from J, leaving 10 bases between. This CDR3 comprises 14 residues. The sequence was collected from a man younger than 40 in good health. V and J are TRBV7-3 and TRBJ1-3, with no clear D. What was sequenced was naive CD4+ T cells sorted from blood. Subset specified: CD45RA+ positively selected. The CDR3, as DNA: TGTGCCAGCAGCTTGCTCACCCGAGGAAACACCATATATTTT. It yields the protein CASSLLTRGNTIYF. The whole variable domain, filled in from reference TRBV7-3 and TRBJ1-3, reads GAGVSQTPSNKVTEKGKYVELRCDPISGHTALYWYRQSLGQGPEFLIYFQGTGAADDSGLPNDRFFAVRPEGSVSTLKIQRTERGDSAVYLCASSLLTRGNTIYFGEGSWLTVV.